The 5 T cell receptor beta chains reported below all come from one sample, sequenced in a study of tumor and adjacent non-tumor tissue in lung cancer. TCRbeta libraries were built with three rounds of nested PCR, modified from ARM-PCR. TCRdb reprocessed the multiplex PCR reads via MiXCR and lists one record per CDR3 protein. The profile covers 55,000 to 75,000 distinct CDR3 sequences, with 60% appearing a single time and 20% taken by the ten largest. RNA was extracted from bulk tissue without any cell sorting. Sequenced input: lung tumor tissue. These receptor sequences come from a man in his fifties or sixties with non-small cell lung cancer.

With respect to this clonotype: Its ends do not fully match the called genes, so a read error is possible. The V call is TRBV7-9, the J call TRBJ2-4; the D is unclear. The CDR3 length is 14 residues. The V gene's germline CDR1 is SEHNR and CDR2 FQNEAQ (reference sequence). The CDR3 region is CASSLDSQLIIQHF. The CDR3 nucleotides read TGTGCCAGCAGCTTAGACAGCCAGTTGATCATTCAGCACTTC.

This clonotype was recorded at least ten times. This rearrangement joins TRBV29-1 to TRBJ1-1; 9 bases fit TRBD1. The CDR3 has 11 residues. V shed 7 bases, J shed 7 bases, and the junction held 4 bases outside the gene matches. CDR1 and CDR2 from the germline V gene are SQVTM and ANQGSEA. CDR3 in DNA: TGCAGCGGTACAGGGGGCGATGAAGCTTTCTTT. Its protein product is CSGTGGDEAFF.

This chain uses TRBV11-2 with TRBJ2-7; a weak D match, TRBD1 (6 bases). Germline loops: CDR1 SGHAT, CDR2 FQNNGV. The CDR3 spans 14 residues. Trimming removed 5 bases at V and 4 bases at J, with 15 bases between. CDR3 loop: CASSGTRSRYEQYF. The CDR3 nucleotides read TGTGCCAGCAGCGGGACAAGGAGTCGGTACGAGCAGTACTTC.

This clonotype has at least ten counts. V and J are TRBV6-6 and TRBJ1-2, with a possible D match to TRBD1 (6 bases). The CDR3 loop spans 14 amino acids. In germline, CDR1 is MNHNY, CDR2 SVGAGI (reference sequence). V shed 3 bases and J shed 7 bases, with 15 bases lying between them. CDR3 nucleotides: TGTGCCAGCAGTTATGGTGCGGGGGGCGGTGGCTACACCTTC. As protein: CASSYGAGGGGYTF.

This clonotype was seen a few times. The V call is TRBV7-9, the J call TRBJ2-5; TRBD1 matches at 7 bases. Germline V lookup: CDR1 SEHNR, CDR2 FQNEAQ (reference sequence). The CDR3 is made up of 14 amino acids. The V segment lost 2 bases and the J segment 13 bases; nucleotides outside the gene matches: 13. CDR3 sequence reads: CASSLPSGQDRWYF. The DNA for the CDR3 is TGTGCCAGCAGCTTACCATCCGGACAGGATCGGTGGTACTTC.